This record concerns one TCR beta chain sequence. Its antigen is currently unknown. The CDR3 extends over 14 amino acids. V was pared by 8 bases and J by 3 bases, with 17 bases between. CDR1 is MNHEY, CDR2 SVGEGT, per germline. The ViraFEST assay expanded antigen-specific CD4+ T cells with viral peptide pools before sequencing. Isolating CD4+ T cells followed about 10 days of culture. Two-dose vaccination with either BNT162b2 or mRNA-1273 was given to the participants. Cultivation was performed at two million PBMC per well with 8.5 to 10 IU/ml IL-2 and 10 ug/ml peptides added. TCRdb's table, derived via immunoSEQ multiplex PCR, lists solely in-frame clones and lacks some. The repertoire consists of about 30,000 clones, with roughly 76% occurring once and the leading ten covering approximately 6%. The sample comes from a study of vaccination effects on CD4 cells after COVID-19. Whole-study context: Post-vaccine specimens were collected at a median of 72 days following the second dose.

Study-wide results and caveats: Few convalescent patients and no early post-infection timepoints were included in the study.

This chain links TRBV6-2 or TRBV6-3 with TRBJ2-7; tentative D call: TRBD2 (5 bases). This receptor was taken from a human donor who received a COVID-19 vaccine. Some clones in this sample may be carry-over from other donors' samples. Sequenced material: CD4+ T cells from PBMCs cultured with SARS-CoV-2 spike peptides, taken after COVID-19 vaccination. CDR3 nucleotide sequence: TGTGCCAGCGGCCCGGACTTGAATTACTACGAGCAGTACGTC. As protein: CASGPDLNYYEQYV.